The TCR beta chain described here comes from a study of blood T cells in healthy people across ages (dated by TCRdb to between 2014 and 2017). Turning to the overall study: In model experiments, roughly one uniquely barcoded TCR beta cDNA molecule per two T cells was captured by template switching. Donors of different ages were randomly distributed across sequencing lanes to avoid experimental bias. To track age-related changes in TCR beta repertoire diversity, the study relied on deep sequencing normalized with unique cDNA molecular identifiers. For two donors (one aged 18 to 30 and one aged 80 or older), the study analyzed two additional independent replicas of 1 million unique cDNA reads from the same blood draw. Four age groups were formed from the donors: young (average approximately 15 years), middle-aged (just under 40), aged (about 62) and long-lived (about 80).

Receptors were amplified or captured by 5' RACE. The sample was run on an Illumina HiSeq 2500. A second roughly 6 to 12 cycle PCR used a sample-barcoded 5' primer and a J-beta primer mix. A unique molecular identifier was introduced onto each TCR beta cDNA molecule by a template-switch 5' adaptor carrying 12 random nucleotides. Each sample yielded at least 2.5 million CDR3-containing paired-end reads. All of the RNA was converted into first-strand cDNA using the Mint cDNA synthesis kit, with a TRBC-specific oligonucleotide serving as the primer. Following uracil-DNA glycosylase treatment, all cDNA underwent a first 18-cycle PCR with the universal primers M1SS and BC2_uni_R. As for the authors' bioinformatics: Each sample was normalized by randomly selecting 1 million high-quality reads, each carrying a distinct molecular identifier. Instead of being binned into consensus sequences, reads with shared molecular identifiers were discarded. MiTCR, with a Q25 quality threshold and the strictest error-elimination algorithm, was used for CDR3 identification, clonotype clustering and error correction. A nonparametric unseen species model with Euler transformation was used to estimate a lower bound on total TCR beta diversity. The public reads were quality trimmed at Q25 with fastp and then assembled into clones with MiXCR by TCRdb, keeping productive beta chains. Entries are consolidated by CDR3 protein sequence, retaining the most common genes and DNA. These V and J calls are TCRdb output, not the study's own analysis. The sample records 1.4 million or so distinct CDR3 sequences, around 40% of which are singletons. The ten largest make up around 4% of the sample.

The CDR3 covers 14 residues, taking in both the cysteine and the phenylalanine. The DNA shown is the 42-base CDR3, in frame from base 1. CDR1 and CDR2 are drawn from the germline V gene (reference sequence): MNHEY, SMNVEV. V is pared back by 0 bases and J by 9 bases, with 12 bases lying between the germline termini. The donors were roughly 39 Caucasian individuals from Russia, aged 6 to 90 years, who were systemically healthy. Each donor gave ten milliliters of peripheral blood, collected into EDTA-treated Vacutainer tubes. Ficoll-Paque density-gradient centrifugation was used to isolate PBMCs, with at least 6 million per sample. Trizol reagent was used to extract total RNA from the PBMCs, yielding at least 6 micrograms per sample. For every donor, flow cytometry on a PBMC aliquot measured the percentage of naive CD45RAhigh/CD27high T cells. The paper as a whole reports these results and caveats: Because donor CMV infection status was unknown, age-related changes in expanded clonotypes were potentially confounded. Estimates of total diversity from one million sequenced T cells were regarded as lower bounds and underestimates. There was a strong correlation between observed TCR beta diversity and the percentage of naive T cells measured by flow cytometry. The long-lived group showed more naive CD4+ T cells, fewer expanded clones and increased TCR diversity than the aged group, suggesting age selection. Conclusive comparison of naive and antigen-experienced compartments was prevented by the profiling of bulk unsorted PBMCs. As age increased, observed TCR beta diversity per million T cells dropped in a roughly linear way, and a significant reduction was already evident by age around 41.

This clonotype has a handful of counts. Its antigen is currently not known. No much larger clone is present one base from it, and per-base qualities are unavailable. The receptor was derived from a woman between 18 and 29 years old in good health. The rearranged segments are TRBV27 and TRBJ1-5, with the D gene not confidently named. Input material: blood. The CDR3 sequence is CASSLSGYPAPQHF. The bases are TGTGCCAGCAGTTTATCGGGGTATCCAGCGCCCCAGCATTTT.